One sample yielded the 24 T cell receptor beta chains listed below, sequenced in a study of blood T cell repertoires in COVID-19. Here immunoSEQ multiplex PCR was the method, and the copy in TCRdb shows in-frame clones only, minus some. The sample holds around 270,000 clones, 75% to 90% seen once. Material: PBMCs or T cells enriched from blood (not recorded which). The receptors come from a woman in her forties who had been exposed to COVID-19.

The genes are TRBV27 and TRBJ2-1; TRBD2 agrees at 11 bases. Germline V gene data show CDR1 as MNHEY and CDR2 as SMNVEV (reference sequence). Trimming removed 3 bases from V and 8 bases from J; junction bases left unmatched: 9. CDR3 length: 16 residues. DNA of the CDR3: TGTGCCAGCAGTTTCTCTACTAGCGGGAGTAGGTATGAGCAGTTCTTC. It is translated as CASSFSTSGSRYEQFF.

The V and J genes are TRBV29-1 and TRBJ1-2; 10 bases match TRBD1. Per germline, CDR1 SQVTM and CDR2 ANQGSEA. V was clipped by 6 bases and J by 6 bases; unmatched bases: 7. CDR3 length: 13 residues. CDR3 sequence: CSVPGQGTHGYTF. For the CDR3, the DNA is TGCAGCGTACCGGGACAGGGGACACATGGCTACACCTTC.

This clone was counted between two and nine times. J is TRBJ2-5 and V is TRBV28; TRBD1 matches at 7 bases. The CDR3 length is 13 residues. The germline V gene encodes CDR1 MDHEN and CDR2 SYDVKM. With 7 bases clipped from V and 2 bases from J, the junction kept 4 bases outside the gene matches. CDR3 bases: TGTGCCAGCACAGGGGGAACGCAAGAGACCCAGTACTTC. It yields the protein CASTGGTQETQYF.

On this clone itself: The same CDR3 arises from other DNA sequences in this sample as well. This chain connects TRBV27 to TRBJ1-1; D unclear. V was pared by 5 bases and J by 4 bases, with 11 bases between. This CDR3 spans 13 amino acids. Looked up from germline, CDR1 is MNHEY and CDR2 is SMNVEV (reference sequence). CDR3 in DNA: TGTGCCAGCAGTCCCGGCGGGGTCACTGAAGCTTTCTTT. This sequence encodes CASSPGGVTEAFF.

The chain links TRBV10-3 to TRBJ2-5, with TRBD2 matching over 7 bases. CDR3 length: 15 residues. The germline CDR1 and CDR2 sequences are ENHRY and SYGVKD. V trimming: 3 bases; J trimming: 4 bases; junction bases outside the gene matches: 8. CDR3 sequence (DNA): TGTGCCATCAGTGACGCGGGAGTAGTTCCAGAGACCCAGTACTTC. Translating gives CAISDAGVVPETQYF.

V and J are TRBV6-5 and TRBJ1-2; 7 bases line up with TRBD1. Losses at the gene ends were 6 bases for V and 4 bases for J; bases not matched to a gene: 5. CDR3 length: 13 amino acids. Germline lookup yields CDR1 MNHEY and CDR2 SVGAGI. The CDR3 reads CASSPGQFYGYTF. The CDR3 DNA sequence: TGTGCCAGCAGCCCGGGACAGTTCTATGGCTACACCTTC.

The chain couples TRBV15 to TRBJ2-1, with 11 bases fitting TRBD1. CDR3 length: 17 residues. Trimming took 0 bases from V and 3 from J; bases not matched to a gene: 4. CDR1 and CDR2 from the germline V gene are LNHNV and YYDKDF (reference sequence). In DNA form, the CDR3 reads TGTGCCACCAGCAGAGATAGGACAGGGGGCCACTACAATGAGCAGTTCTTC. Translation gives CATSRDRTGGHYNEQFF.

The V and J genes are TRBV5-5 and TRBJ1-5; no clear D gene. V lost 0 bases and J lost 0, with 13 bases in between. The CDR3 runs to 17 residues. Germline-derived CDR1 and CDR2 are SGHKS and YYEKEE (reference sequence). The CDR3: CASSLAQASISNQPQHF. DNA for the CDR3: TGTGCCAGCAGCTTGGCGCAGGCATCGATTAGCAATCAGCCCCAGCATTTT.

CDR3 in amino acids: CASSLNPDSNSPLHF. CDR3 sequence (DNA): TGTGCCAGCAGCTTAAACCCGGACAGTAATTCACCCCTCCACTTT. The rearrangement joins TRBV7-6 to TRBJ1-6; D possibly corresponds to TRBD1 (6 bases). The CDR3 runs to 15 residues. Per the germline V gene, CDR1 is SGHVS and CDR2 is FNYEAQ. V was cut by 2 bases and J by 6 bases, with 11 bases left in between. Filled out from reference TRBV7-6 and TRBJ1-6, the complete variable domain reads GAGVSQSPRYKVTKRGQDVALRCDPISGHVSLYWYRQALGQGPEFLTYFNYEAQQDKSGLPNDRFSAERPEGSISTLTIQRTEQRDSAMYRCASSLNPDSNSPLHFGNGTRLTVT.

The gene calls are TRBV28 and TRBJ1-1; the match to TRBD1 covers 7 bases. In germline, CDR1 is MDHEN, CDR2 SYDVKM. The ends lost 8 bases at V and 0 bases at J; junction bases unmatched: 3. The CDR3 spans 13 residues. CDR3 sequence (DNA): TGTGCCAGCGGGGACAGTATGAACACTGAAGCTTTCTTT. This gives the protein CASGDSMNTEAFF.

This sequence joins TRBV5-1 and TRBJ1-3, with unresolved D. This CDR3 is built from 14 residues. The V gene lost 2 bases and the J gene lost 8 bases, with 14 bases spanning the gap. Germline V gene lookup returns CDR1 SGHRS and CDR2 YFSETQ. CDR3 coding DNA: TGCGCCAGCAGCTTCTCGGCGGTCGGGGACACCATATATTTT. This encodes CASSFSAVGDTIYF.

On this clone itself: Within the sample, other DNA sequences also encode this same CDR3. The chain employs TRBV6-1 and TRBJ1-3, with no clear D. The CDR3 is 15 amino acids. Germline CDR1 is MNHNS and CDR2 is SASEGT. V was shortened by 2 bases and J by 0 bases, with 8 bases between the two germline ends. The CDR3, as DNA: TGTGCCAGCAGTGAATCGGGGAGCTCTGGAAACACCATATATTTT. Its protein is CASSESGSSGNTIYF.

J is TRBJ1-1 and V is TRBV7-9; D unresolved. Trimming pared 8 bases from V and 4 bases from J, leaving 5 bases between. The CDR3 length is 10 residues. Germline lookup yields CDR1 SEHNR and CDR2 FQNEAQ (reference sequence). The CDR3 region is CASQVTEAFF. The CDR3 bases are TGTGCCAGCCAGGTCACTGAAGCTTTCTTT.

The chain employs TRBV6-5 and TRBJ2-3; no definite D call. CDR1 and CDR2 (germline): MNHEY, SVGAGI. The CDR3 extends over 14 amino acids. The V end was cut by 5 bases, the J end by 5 bases, with 14 bases between. CDR3 protein: CASSTDPFGDTQYF. As DNA, the CDR3 is TGTGCCAGCAGTACAGACCCCTTCGGAGATACGCAGTATTTT.

This clone showed up just a few times. V usage is TRBV5-1 and J usage is TRBJ2-1; TRBD1 matches at 12 bases. There are 16 residues in the CDR3. V shed 2 bases, J shed 7 bases, and the junction held 7 bases outside the gene matches. Per germline, CDR1 SGHRS and CDR2 YFSETQ. In DNA, the CDR3 is TGCGCCAGCAGCTTTGCGGGACAGGGGGCAGGTAATGAGCAGTTCTTC. Translated: CASSFAGQGAGNEQFF.

The chain couples TRBV11-2 to TRBJ1-2; 8 bases fit TRBD1. With 4 bases clipped from V and 1 base from J, the junction kept 11 bases outside the gene matches. From germline, CDR1 is SGHAT and CDR2 FQNNGV. This CDR3 is built from 17 residues. The CDR3 DNA follows: TGTGCCAGCAGCTCCTGGACAGGGAGCCAGGGTAACTATGGCTACACCTTC. Its translation is CASSSWTGSQGNYGYTF. Variable domain in full (rest from reference TRBV11-2 and TRBJ1-2): EAGVAQSPRYKIIEKRQSVAFWCNPISGHATLYWYQQILGQGPKLLIQFQNNGVVDDSQLPKDRFSAERLKGVDSTLKIQPAKLEDSAVYLCASSSWTGSQGNYGYTFGSGTRLTVV.

The chain recombines TRBV7-2 with TRBJ2-3; TRBD2 matches 10 bases. V lost 4 bases to trimming and J lost 3 bases; unmatched junction nucleotides: 7. Germline V lookup: CDR1 SGHTA, CDR2 FQGNSA. This CDR3 is built from 16 residues. The CDR3 region is CASSSQSGRATDTQYF. For the CDR3, the DNA is TGTGCCAGCAGCTCACAAAGCGGGAGGGCGACAGATACGCAGTATTTT.

This clone was seen once. V usage is TRBV9 and J usage is TRBJ1-4; possible D gene TRBD1, 6 bases. The CDR3 covers 14 residues. Per the germline V gene, CDR1 is SGDLS and CDR2 is YYNGEE. V lost 3 bases and J lost 0, with 6 bases in between. The CDR3 loop is CASSGQATNEKLFF. The CDR3 DNA reads as TGTGCCAGCAGCGGACAGGCAACTAATGAAAAACTGTTTTTT.

The chain combines TRBV29-1 with TRBJ1-2; unclear D gene. This CDR3 contains 14 residues. The V and J ends lost 0 bases and 6 bases respectively, with 14 bases between them. Per germline, CDR1 SQVTM and CDR2 ANQGSEA. CDR3 protein: CSVEELPGVHGYTF. CDR3 nucleotides: TGCAGCGTTGAAGAGCTTCCCGGGGTCCATGGCTACACCTTC.

The chain carries TRBV6-5 and TRBJ2-1; 9 nucleotides match TRBD2. Germline V gives CDR1 MNHEY, CDR2 SVGAGI. The ends lost 5 bases at V and 5 bases at J; junction bases unmatched: 7. This CDR3 comprises 15 residues. The chain's CDR3 is CASSISGRPNNEQFF. In DNA, the CDR3 is TGTGCCAGCAGTATAAGCGGGAGGCCAAACAATGAGCAGTTCTTC.

The chain is built from TRBV14 and TRBJ1-4; 10 bases fit TRBD1. The V and J ends lost 4 bases and 3 bases, in that order; junction bases with no gene match: 5. The CDR3 extends over 16 amino acids. Germline V gene sequence: CDR1 SGHDN, CDR2 FVKESK. The chain's CDR3 is CASSPGTGVSNEKLFF. In nucleotides, the CDR3 is TGTGCCAGCAGCCCCGGGACAGGGGTGTCTAATGAAAAACTGTTTTTT. Supplemented by reference TRBV14 and TRBJ1-4, the full variable domain reads EAGVTQFPSHSVIEKGQTVTLRCDPISGHDNLYWYRRVMGKEIKFLLHFVKESKQDESGMPNNRFLAERTGGTYSTLKVQPAELEDSGVYFCASSPGTGVSNEKLFFGSGTQLSVL.

On this clone itself: The same CDR3 arises from other DNA sequences in this sample as well. The chain links TRBV28 to TRBJ2-5; tentative D call: TRBD2 (7 bases). V shed 8 bases and J shed 2 bases, with 18 bases lying between them. CDR3 size: 15 residues. Germline assignment: CDR1 MDHEN and CDR2 SYDVKM. CDR3 sequence reads: CASLPGGGGQETQYF. In DNA form, the CDR3 reads TGTGCCAGCTTACCGGGGGGCGGGGGTCAAGAGACCCAGTACTTC.

V and J are TRBV12-2 and TRBJ2-1; the D segment call TRBD2 is taken from the table without a DNA check. TRBV12-2 is annotated as a pseudogene. The CDR3 sequence is 18 residues long. DNA of the CDR3: TGTGCAAGTCGCTATACAACGGGCGGCGGGGAAGGGGACAATGAGCAGTTCTTC. Its translation: CASRYTTGGGEGDNEQFF.

The J gene is TRBJ1-2, the V gene TRBV27; 8 bases fit TRBD1. This CDR3 has 16 amino acids. Germline V gene sequence: CDR1 MNHEY, CDR2 SMNVEV (reference sequence). V lost 4 bases and J lost 8; bases outside the gene matches: 15. The chain's CDR3 is CASSSRTGSLIQGYTF. The CDR3 DNA reads TGTGCCAGCAGTTCCCGGACAGGGTCCCTCATCCAGGGCTACACCTTC.